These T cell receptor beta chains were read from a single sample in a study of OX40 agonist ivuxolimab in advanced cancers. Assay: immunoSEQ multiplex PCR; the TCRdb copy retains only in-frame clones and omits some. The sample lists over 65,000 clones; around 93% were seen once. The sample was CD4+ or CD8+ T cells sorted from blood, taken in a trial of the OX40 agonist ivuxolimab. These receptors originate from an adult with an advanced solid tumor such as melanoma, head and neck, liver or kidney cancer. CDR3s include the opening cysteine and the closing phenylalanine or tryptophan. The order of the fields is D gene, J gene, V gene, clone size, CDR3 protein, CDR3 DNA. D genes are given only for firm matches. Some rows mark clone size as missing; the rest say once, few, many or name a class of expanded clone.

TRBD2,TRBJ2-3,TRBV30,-,CAWSVQSAGLIGTQYF,TGTGCCTGGAGTGTACAATCAGCGGGGTTAATTGGTACGCAGTATTTT
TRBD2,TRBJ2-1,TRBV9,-,CASSLRTSGLYNEQFF,TGTGCCAGCAGTCTACGGACTAGCGGGCTCTACAATGAGCAGTTCTTC
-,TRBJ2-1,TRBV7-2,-,CASSLGGKRGAEQFF,TGTGCCAGCAGCTTAGGAGGGAAGCGCGGGGCTGAGCAGTTCTTC
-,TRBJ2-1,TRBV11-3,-,CASSQATIAYNEQFF,TGTGCCAGCAGCCAGGCGACGATAGCCTACAATGAGCAGTTCTTC
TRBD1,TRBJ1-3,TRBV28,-,CASRAGTGVSGNTIYF,TGTGCCAGCAGAGCCGGGACAGGGGTATCTGGAAACACCATATATTTT
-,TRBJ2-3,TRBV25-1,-,CASSEPSGPTDTQYF,TGTGCCAGCAGTGAACCGAGTGGGCCCACAGATACGCAGTATTTT
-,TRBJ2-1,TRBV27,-,CASSLDRNSYNEQFF,TGTGCCAGCAGTTTAGATAGGAACTCCTACAATGAGCAGTTCTTC
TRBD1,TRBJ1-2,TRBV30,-,CAWSGDRLLHGYTF,TGTGCCTGGAGTGGGGACAGGCTTCTCCATGGCTACACCTTC
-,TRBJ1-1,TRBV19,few,CASGTSTEAFF,TGTGCCAGCGGGACATCCACTGAAGCTTTCTTT
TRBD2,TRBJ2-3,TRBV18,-,CASSPWSLLAGGADTQYF,TGTGCCAGCTCACCATGGTCTCTACTAGCGGGAGGAGCAGATACGCAGTATTTT
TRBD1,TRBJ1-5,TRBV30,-,CAWSKNRGSNQPQHF,TGTGCCTGGAGTAAAAACAGGGGTAGCAATCAGCCCCAGCATTTT
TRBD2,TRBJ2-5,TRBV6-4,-,CASRIRGTSGRYQETQYF,TGTGCCAGCCGGATCCGAGGGACTAGCGGGCGATACCAAGAGACCCAGTACTTC
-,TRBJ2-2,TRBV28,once,CASENPTGWGTGELFF,TGTGCCAGCGAGAACCCTACAGGGTGGGGCACCGGGGAGCTGTTTTTT
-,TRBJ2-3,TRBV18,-,CASSPPQARTDTQYF,TGTGCCAGCTCACCCCCACAGGCGAGGACAGATACGCAGTATTTT
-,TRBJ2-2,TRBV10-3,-,CAISESGSAAGTGELFF,TGTGCCATCAGTGAGTCGGGGAGCGCGGCGGGGACCGGGGAGCTGTTTTTT
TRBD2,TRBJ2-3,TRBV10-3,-,CAISESESSGSTDTQYF,TGTGCCATCAGTGAGTCGGAATCTAGCGGAAGCACAGATACGCAGTATTTT
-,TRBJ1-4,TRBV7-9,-,CASSLAVQGCEKLFF,TGTGCCAGCAGCTTAGCGGTACAGGGTTGTGAAAAACTGTTTTTT
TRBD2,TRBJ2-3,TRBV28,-,CASSFGLAGGQADTQYF,TGTGCCAGCAGTTTCGGACTAGCGGGAGGTCAGGCAGATACGCAGTATTTT
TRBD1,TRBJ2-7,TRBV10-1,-,CAMDRNYEQYF,TGCGCCATGGACAGGAACTACGAGCAGTACTTC
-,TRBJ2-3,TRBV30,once,CAWSPGAEDTQYF,TGTGCCTGGAGTCCAGGGGCAGAAGATACGCAGTATTTT
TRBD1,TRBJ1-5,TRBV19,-,CASTPTGVQPQHF,TGTGCCAGTACTCCGACAGGGGTTCAGCCCCAGCATTTT
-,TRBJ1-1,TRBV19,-,CASSMGLSTEAFF,TGTGCCAGTAGTATGGGTCTGAGCACTGAAGCTTTCTTT
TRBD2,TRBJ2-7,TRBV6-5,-,CASSWGLDLREQYF,TGTGCCAGCAGTTGGGGACTAGACCTGAGGGAGCAGTACTTC
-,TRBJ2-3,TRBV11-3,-,CASSLGPGPSSSTDTQYF,TGTGCCAGCAGCTTAGGGCCGGGTCCAAGCTCTAGCACAGATACGCAGTATTTT
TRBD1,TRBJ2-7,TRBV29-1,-,CSATGQGPYEQYF,TGCAGCGCGACCGGACAGGGGCCCTACGAGCAGTACTTC
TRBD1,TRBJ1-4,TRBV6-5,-,CASSYGQGSNEKLFF,TGTGCCAGCAGTTACGGACAGGGGTCTAATGAAAAACTGTTTTTT
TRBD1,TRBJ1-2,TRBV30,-,CAWSSGQRNYGYTF,TGTGCCTGGAGTTCGGGACAGAGGAACTATGGCTACACCTTC
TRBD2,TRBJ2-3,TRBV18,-,CASSPMASGSTDTQYF,TGTGCCAGCTCCCCAATGGCTAGCGGGAGCACAGATACGCAGTATTTT
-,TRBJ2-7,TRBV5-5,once,CASSLLRRAYEQYF,TGTGCCAGCAGCTTGTTACGCCGCGCCTACGAGCAGTACTTC
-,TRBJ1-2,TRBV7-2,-,CASSFDGYGYTF,TGTGCCAGCAGCTTCGACGGCTATGGCTACACCTTC
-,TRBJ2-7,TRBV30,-,CAWRTSGSYEQYF,TGTGCCTGGAGAACAAGCGGCTCCTACGAGCAGTACTTC
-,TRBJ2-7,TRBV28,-,CASRSSVGVRPYEQYF,TGTGCCAGCAGATCCAGCGTCGGGGTCCGACCCTACGAGCAGTACTTC
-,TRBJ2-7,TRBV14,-,CASSQAAAWAYEQYF,TGTGCCAGCAGCCAAGCGGCAGCTTGGGCCTACGAGCAGTACTTC
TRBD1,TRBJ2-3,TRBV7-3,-,CASSSQGFTDTQYF,TGTGCCAGCAGCTCACAGGGGTTCACAGATACGCAGTATTTT
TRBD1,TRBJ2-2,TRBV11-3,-,CASSLAGQGNTGELFF,TGTGCCAGCAGCTTAGCGGGACAGGGTAACACCGGGGAGCTGTTTTTT
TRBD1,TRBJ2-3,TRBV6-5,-,CASSFNRQGLDTQYF,TGTGCCAGCAGTTTCAACCGACAGGGATTGGATACGCAGTATTTT
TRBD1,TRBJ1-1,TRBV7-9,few,CASSRTGDTEAFF,TGTGCCAGCAGCAGGACAGGGGACACTGAAGCTTTCTTT
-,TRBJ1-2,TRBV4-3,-,CASSPPGRTFYGYTF,TGCGCCAGCAGCCCACCGGGACGGACCTTCTATGGCTACACCTTC
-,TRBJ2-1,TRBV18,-,CASSRLQGYNEQFF,TGTGCCAGCTCAAGACTACAGGGTTACAATGAGCAGTTCTTC
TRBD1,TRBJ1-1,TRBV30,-,CAWSVRGPVAFF,TGTGCCTGGAGTGTAAGGGGGCCGGTAGCTTTCTTT
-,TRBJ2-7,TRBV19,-,CASSIQARSYEQYF,TGTGCCAGTAGTATCCAGGCACGCTCCTACGAGCAGTACTTC
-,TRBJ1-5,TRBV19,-,CASSTYKTGNQPQHF,TGTGCCAGTAGTACCTATAAGACAGGTAACCAGCCCCAGCATTTT
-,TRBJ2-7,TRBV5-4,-,CASSLGGNREFYEQYF,TGTGCCAGCAGCTTGGGGGGTAACAGGGAGTTCTACGAGCAGTACTTC
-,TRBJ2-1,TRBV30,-,CACRRRRDEQFF,TGTGCCTGTCGTCGTCGGAGGGATGAGCAGTTCTTC
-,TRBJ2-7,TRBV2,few,CASAQGFYEQYF,TGTGCCAGCGCACAGGGCTTCTACGAGCAGTACTTC
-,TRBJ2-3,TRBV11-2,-,CASSRGTDTQYF,TGTGCCAGCAGCCGGGGGACAGATACGCAGTATTTT
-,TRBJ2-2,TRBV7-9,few,CASSANRFGAGELFF,TGTGCCAGCAGCGCCAATCGTTTCGGAGCCGGGGAGCTGTTTTTT
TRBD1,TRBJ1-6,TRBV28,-,CASSLGAGGHSPLHF,TGTGCCAGCAGTTTAGGTGCAGGGGGACATTCACCCCTCCACTTT